Shown below are 24 T cell receptor beta chains from a single sample sequenced in a study of graft-versus-host responses after intestinal transplantation. Profiling relied on immunoSEQ multiplex PCR, and the TCRdb table lists in-frame clones only, not all of them. The sample yields under 100,000 clones, 85% to 95% seen once. For these receptors, no antigen is known. Specimen: unstimulated CD8+ T cells sorted from spleen or lymph node cells, collected before transplant. These receptors were collected from a human donor who was the organ donor for an intestinal transplant.

This chain joins TRBV7-9 and TRBJ2-2; TRBD1 agrees at 9 bases. V lost 4 bases to trimming and J lost 10 bases; unmatched junction nucleotides: 7. The CDR3 has 14 residues. CDR1 and CDR2 (germline): SEHNR, FQNEAQ (reference sequence). The CDR3 DNA sequence: TGTGCCAGCAGCTCTGGACAGGGGCGCCTGGAGCTGTTTTTT. Its protein product is CASSSGQGRLELFF. Full variable domain (remainder filled in from reference TRBV7-9 and TRBJ2-2): DTGVSQNPRHKITKRGQNVTFRCDPISEHNRLYWYRQTLGQGPEFLTYFQNEAQLEKSRLLSDRFSAERPKGSFSTLEIQRTEQGDSAMYLCASSSGQGRLELFFGEGSRLTVL.

The V call is TRBV4-1, the J call TRBJ2-1; D is possibly TRBD2 (5 bases). CDR1 MGHRA and CDR2 YSYEKL come from the germline V gene. V was cut by 6 bases and J by 1 base, with 16 bases left in between. The CDR3 has 16 residues. In DNA, the CDR3 is TGCGCCAGCAGTACTATTGGACTCAGGTCCTACAATGAGCAGTTCTTC. Its protein product is CASSTIGLRSYNEQFF.

The chain couples TRBV2 to TRBJ1-2; 10 bases are a match to TRBD1. Trimming took 7 bases from V and 8 from J; bases not matched to a gene: 16. This CDR3 has 16 amino acids. The germline V gene encodes CDR1 SNHLY and CDR2 FYNNEI. The CDR3 region is CASTSRDRGLRSGYTF. In DNA form, the CDR3 reads TGTGCCAGCACAAGCCGGGACAGGGGTTTGCGGTCCGGCTACACCTTC.

V gene TRBV7-6 combines with J gene TRBJ2-7; the match to TRBD1 covers 7 bases. V dropped 6 bases and J dropped 5; count of bases not matched to a gene: 7. Germline V CDR1 and CDR2: SGHVS, FNYEAQ. This CDR3 is built from 13 residues. This CDR3 reads CASSAIRGNEQYF. CDR3 DNA sequence: TGTGCCAGCAGTGCGATCAGGGGGAACGAGCAGTACTTC.

The J gene is TRBJ1-2, the V gene TRBV19; 7 nucleotides match TRBD1. The CDR3 has 13 amino acids. Germline trimming cut 2 bases from V and 7 bases from J; bases unmatched to any gene: 4. Germline loops: CDR1 LNHDA, CDR2 SQIVND (reference sequence). The CDR3 bases are TGTGCCAGTAGTATATTGGCAGGGGGTGGCTACACCTTC. This translates into CASSILAGGGYTF.

The rearrangement links TRBV7-9 to TRBJ1-1; D unclear. V lost 5 bases and J 2 bases, leaving 15 bases between the germline ends. This CDR3 comprises 15 residues. The V gene's germline CDR1 is SEHNR and CDR2 FQNEAQ (reference sequence). CDR3 sequence: CASSDPRRDNTEAFF. In DNA, the CDR3 is TGTGCCAGCAGCGACCCAAGGAGGGATAACACTGAAGCTTTCTTT.

The V and J genes are TRBV29-1 and TRBJ2-2; D unresolved. The V gene lost 7 bases and the J gene lost 7 bases, with 13 bases spanning the gap. The CDR3 length is 12 residues. Germline V gives CDR1 SQVTM, CDR2 ANQGSEA. The CDR3 loop reads CSGVGVNGELFF. Written as DNA, the CDR3 is TGCAGCGGAGTAGGAGTTAACGGGGAGCTGTTTTTT.

This chain uses TRBV7-9 with TRBJ2-4, with TRBD1 matching over 7 bases. Germline V CDR1 and CDR2: SEHNR, FQNEAQ (reference sequence). The CDR3 has 16 amino acids. V gave up 5 bases and J gave up 0 bases; unmatched junction bases: 7. CDR3 in amino acids: CASSHRDSLAKNIQYF. CDR3 nucleotides: TGTGCCAGCAGCCACCGGGACAGCCTAGCCAAAAACATTCAGTACTTC. Supplemented by reference TRBV7-9 and TRBJ2-4, the full variable domain reads DTGVSQNPRHKITKRGQNVTFRCDPISEHNRLYWYRQTLGQGPEFLTYFQNEAQLEKSRLLSDRFSAERPKGSFSTLEIQRTEQGDSAMYLCASSHRDSLAKNIQYFGAGTRLSVL.

The chain employs TRBV27 and TRBJ1-5; a weak D match, TRBD1 (5 bases). The CDR3 covers 13 residues. V lost 10 bases and J 7 bases, leaving 17 bases between the germline ends. The germline V gene encodes CDR1 MNHEY and CDR2 SMNVEV (reference sequence). The CDR3 DNA reads TGTGCCACGGCCCGGGGGACTAGACAGCCCCAGCATTTT. Amino acid sequence: CATARGTRQPQHF.

The chain couples TRBV2 to TRBJ2-7; D may be TRBD2 (6 bases). The germline gives CDR1 SNHLY, CDR2 FYNNEI. The CDR3 extends over 14 amino acids. Deletions cut 1 base from V and 6 bases from J, with 13 bases between. CDR3 region: CASSEESQGGEQYF. In nucleotides, the CDR3 is TGTGCCAGCAGTGAAGAATCCCAGGGAGGCGAGCAGTACTTC.

The rearrangement links TRBV11-2 to TRBJ2-5; unclear D gene. The ends were cut back, 3 bases at V and 5 bases at J, with 10 bases in the middle. This CDR3 contains 13 residues. Germline CDR1 SGHAT, CDR2 FQNNGV. This CDR3 reads CASSFRGGETQYF. In DNA, the CDR3 is TGTGCCAGCAGCTTTCGAGGTGGGGAGACCCAGTACTTC.

In regard to this clone: The sample holds other DNA sequences that translate to the same CDR3. The J gene is TRBJ2-3, the V gene TRBV19; 9 nucleotides agree with TRBD2. The CDR3 spans 14 residues. CDR1 LNHDA and CDR2 SQIVND come from the germline V gene (reference sequence). Trimming cost V 5 bases and J 5 bases; bases outside gene matches: 5. The CDR3 DNA follows: TGTGCCAGTAGTCTTAGCGGGGGAGTAGATACGCAGTATTTT. Protein: CASSLSGGVDTQYF. The full variable domain, its missing parts supplied by reference TRBV19 and TRBJ2-3, is DGGITQSPKYLFRKEGQNVTLSCEQNLNHDAMYWYRQDPGQGLRLIYYSQIVNDFQKGDIAEGYSVSREKKESFPLTVTSAQKNPTAFYLCASSLSGGVDTQYFGPGTRLTVL.

CDR3: CASSLYGGDGYTF. The CDR3 DNA is TGTGCCAGCAGCTTATATGGAGGGGATGGCTACACCTTC. This rearrangement joins TRBV7-8 to TRBJ1-2, with a tentative D call TRBD1 (5 bases). With 2 bases removed from V and 6 bases from J, the gap between germline ends came to 10 bases. CDR1 and CDR2 from the germline V gene are SGHVS and FQNEAQ. This CDR3 contains 13 residues.

A single count supports this clone. CDR3 loop: CASSQVDRNNEKLFF. CDR3 DNA sequence: TGCGCCAGCAGCCAAGTTGACAGGAACAATGAAAAACTGTTTTTT. The rearrangement joins TRBV4-3 to TRBJ1-4; tentative D call: TRBD1 (6 bases). V shed 1 base and J shed 5 bases, with 11 bases lying between them. The CDR3 extends over 15 amino acids. CDR1 LGHNA and CDR2 YSLEER come from the germline V gene.

The chain couples TRBV9 to TRBJ2-1; tentative D call: TRBD2 (5 bases). The CDR3 is made up of 15 amino acids. V dropped 0 bases and J dropped 8 bases, with 15 bases sitting between them. Germline V lookup: CDR1 SGDLS, CDR2 YYNGEE. The CDR3 protein is CASSVAGSPGDEQFF. In DNA form, the CDR3 reads TGTGCCAGCAGCGTAGCAGGTAGTCCCGGGGATGAGCAGTTCTTC.

The genes are TRBV4-3 and TRBJ2-3, with 8 bases aligning to TRBD2. The CDR3 is 17 residues long. Germline CDR1 reads LGHNA; CDR2 reads YSLEER. The V gene end was trimmed by 0 bases and the J gene end by 1 base; junction bases not matched to a gene: 6. DNA for the CDR3: TGCGCCAGCAGCCAAGACTGGGTAGCGGGACGCACAGATACGCAGTATTTT. Protein sequence: CASSQDWVAGRTDTQYF.

This chain connects TRBV4-1 to TRBJ1-1; no definite D call. CDR1 and CDR2 (germline): MGHRA, YSYEKL. This CDR3 is built from 14 residues. V was clipped by 1 base and J by 3 bases, with 9 bases between them. CDR3 in amino acids: CASSQGARYTEAFF. CDR3 bases: TGCGCCAGCAGCCAAGGAGCGAGGTACACTGAAGCTTTCTTT.

The chain employs TRBV4-1 and TRBJ1-6; 8 bases fit TRBD1. V lost 1 base and J lost 9; bases outside the gene matches: 2. The CDR3 loop spans 14 amino acids. Germline values: CDR1 MGHRA, CDR2 YSYEKL. For the CDR3, the DNA is TGCGCCAGCAGCCAAGTGACAGGGGTTTCACCCCTCCACTTT. Protein product: CASSQVTGVSPLHF.

The genes are TRBV15 and TRBJ1-1; D is ambiguous. V was cut by 3 bases and J by 8 bases, with 10 bases left in between. Germline V gene data show CDR1 as LNHNV and CDR2 as YYDKDF (reference sequence). The CDR3 runs 12 residues. The CDR3 region is CATSSSSGEAFF. CDR3 coding DNA: TGTGCCACCAGCAGCTCCTCGGGAGAAGCTTTCTTT.

The genes are TRBV7-9 and TRBJ2-2; TRBD2 matches 10 bases. V lost 11 bases and J lost 6; bases outside the gene matches: 12. Germline lookup yields CDR1 SEHNR and CDR2 FQNEAQ (reference sequence). This CDR3 region has 15 residues. This chain's CDR3 is CAGLPLAGDAGELFF. The CDR3 DNA sequence: TGTGCCGGCCTCCCGCTAGCGGGGGACGCCGGGGAGCTGTTTTTT.

The CDR3 loop reads CASSLESGASSYEQYF. The CDR3 DNA is TGTGCCAGCAGCTTAGAATCAGGGGCCTCCTCCTACGAGCAGTACTTC. The J gene is TRBJ2-7, the V gene TRBV11-2, with D maybe TRBD1 (6 bases). Trimming removed 0 bases from V and 0 bases from J, with 12 bases in between. This CDR3 has 16 residues. Germline-derived CDR1 and CDR2 are SGHAT and FQNNGV.

The rearrangement links TRBV13 to TRBJ2-5, with TRBD1 matching over 9 bases. The CDR3 is made up of 14 amino acids. J gave up 4 bases and V 4 bases, and 4 bases lay outside the gene matches. The V gene's germline CDR1 is PRHDT and CDR2 FYEKMQ (reference sequence). In DNA, the CDR3 is TGTGCCAGCAGCTCTTCGACAGGGGGAGAGACCCAGTACTTC. Its translation is CASSSSTGGETQYF.

The V gene is TRBV6-6, the J gene TRBJ1-1; 11 bases line up with TRBD1. Trimming at V came to 5 bases and at J to 4 bases, leaving 6 bases not matched to a gene. There are 15 residues in the CDR3. Per germline, CDR1 MNHNY and CDR2 SVGAGI (reference sequence). The CDR3, as DNA: TGTGCCAGCAGTACTTCCGGGACAGGGGGCACTGAAGCTTTCTTT. Residues: CASSTSGTGGTEAFF.

V is TRBV7-2 and J is TRBJ2-3, with D tentatively TRBD1 (6 bases). The CDR3 is 16 amino acids. CDR1 is SGHTA and CDR2 is FQGNSA in the germline V gene. Trimming stripped 2 bases from V and 0 bases from J, with 12 bases between. The CDR3 region is CASSLLGTYSTDTQYF. CDR3 coding DNA: TGTGCCAGCAGCTTACTCGGGACATATAGCACAGATACGCAGTATTTT.